This T cell receptor beta chain was identified during a study of blood T cell repertoires in COVID-19. The overall study: The origin of the acute and convalescent COVID-19 samples was the United States, Italy and Spain. T cells, B-cell-depleted T cells, or PBMCs supplied cDNA or gDNA.

Between the trimmed V and J ends, which lost 1 base and 0 bases, there was a span of 10 bases. This CDR3 is built from 16 residues. Germline assignment: CDR1 LGHDT and CDR2 YNNKEL (reference sequence). Original processing methods: Reference gene primer amplification gave estimated nucleated cell counts. Some clones are missing from TCRdb's copy, which holds only in-frame ones; the method was immunoSEQ multiplex PCR. V and J calls and clone size are those listed in that table; D and trimming were worked out from the DNA. The repertoire holds approximately 260,000 clones, with roughly 80% as singletons.

This TCR came from a man aged 55 to 70 who had recovered from COVID-19. V is TRBV3-1 (or the pseudogene TRBV3-2) and J is TRBJ1-5; tentative D call: TRBD1 (5 bases). What was sequenced was peripheral blood. CDR3 protein: CASSQVAGNSNQPQHF. CDR3 DNA: TGTGCCAGCAGCCAAGTTGCAGGGAATAGCAATCAGCCCCAGCATTTT.